The T cell receptor beta chain described here comes from a study of chemoradiotherapy in HPV16-positive cancers. The study's findings and limits: Non-HPV-specific T cells did not expand in tumors during treatment, whereas candidate HPV-specific clones and E7-related motifs did.

Notes on this clone: No antigen is known for it.

J gave up 4 bases and V 0 bases, and 3 bases lay outside the gene matches. CDR1 and CDR2 from the germline V gene are MNHNY and SVGAGI (reference sequence). CDR3 size: 15 residues. Method: immunoSEQ multiplex PCR; TCRdb's copy keeps in-frame clones and lacks some. The sample lists 25,000 to 30,000 clones, 93% occurring once. The specimen was blood, collected from a patient who underwent chemoradiotherapy. This sequence was found in a human donor with HPV-associated anogenital cancer. The chain recombines TRBV6-6 with TRBJ2-7, with TRBD1 matching over 10 bases. The CDR3 reads CASSYSGQGVYEQYF. CDR3 sequence (DNA): TGTGCCAGCAGTTACTCTGGACAGGGGGTATACGAGCAGTACTTC.